This T cell receptor beta chain is from a study of early T cells in non-severe SARS-CoV-2 infection. Individual cDNA molecules received unique molecular identifiers. TCRdb processed the 5' RACE reads anew with MiXCR; each CDR3 protein has one entry. This table has tens of thousands of distinct CDR3 sequences, 9.5% appearing once. This clonotype was found a few times. This CDR3 region has 11 residues. Trimming stripped 10 bases from V and 10 bases from J, with 16 bases between. Germline V CDR1 and CDR2: LNHDA, SQIVND (reference sequence). This clonotype was obtained from an adult who was a healthcare worker with PCR-confirmed SARS-CoV-2 infection or an uninfected control (not recorded which). Sequencing used whole blood. This sequence joins TRBV19 and TRBJ1-2, with D possibly being TRBD1 (5 bases). CDR3 region: CATRALHDYTF. The CDR3 DNA is TGTGCCACCAGGGCCCTTCATGACTACACCTTC. Variable domain in full (rest from reference TRBV19 and TRBJ1-2): DGGITQSPKYLFRKEGQNVTLSCEQNLNHDAMYWYRQDPGQGLRLIYYSQIVNDFQKGDIAEGYSVSREKKESFPLTVTSAQKNPTAFYLCATRALHDYTFGSGTRLTVV.